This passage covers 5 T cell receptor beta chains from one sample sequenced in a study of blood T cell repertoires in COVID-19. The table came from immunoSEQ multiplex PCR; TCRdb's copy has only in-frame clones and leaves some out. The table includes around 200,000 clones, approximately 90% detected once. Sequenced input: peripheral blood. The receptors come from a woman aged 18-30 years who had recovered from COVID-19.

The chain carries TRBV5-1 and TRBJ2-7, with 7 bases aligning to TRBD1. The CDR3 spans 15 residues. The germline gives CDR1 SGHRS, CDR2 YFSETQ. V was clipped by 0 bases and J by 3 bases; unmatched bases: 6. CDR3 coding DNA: TGCGCCAGCAGCTTGGCAGGACAGGTGTTCTACGAGCAGTACTTC. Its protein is CASSLAGQVFYEQYF.

Here the CDR3 DNA reads TGTGCCACCTCAACGCCGAGGTCCGTTGAGCAGTTCTTC. Translated, it gives CATSTPRSVEQFF. J is TRBJ2-1 and V is TRBV24-1; no clear D. Trimming stripped 9 bases from V and 9 bases from J, with 17 bases between. This CDR3 comprises 13 residues. In germline, CDR1 is KGHDR, CDR2 SFDVKD.

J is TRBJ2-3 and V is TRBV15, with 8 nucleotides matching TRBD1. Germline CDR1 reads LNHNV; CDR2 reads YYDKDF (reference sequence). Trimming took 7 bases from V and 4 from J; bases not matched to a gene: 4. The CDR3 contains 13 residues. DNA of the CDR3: TGTGCCACCACGGACAGGGTACCAGATACGCAGTATTTT. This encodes CATTDRVPDTQYF.

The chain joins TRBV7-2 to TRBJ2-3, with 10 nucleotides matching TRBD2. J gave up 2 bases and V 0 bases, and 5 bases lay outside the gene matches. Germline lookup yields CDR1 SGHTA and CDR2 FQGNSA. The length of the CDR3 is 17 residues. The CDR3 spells CASSLAASGRYTDTQYF. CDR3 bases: TGTGCCAGCAGCTTAGCCGCTAGCGGGAGATACACAGATACGCAGTATTTT.

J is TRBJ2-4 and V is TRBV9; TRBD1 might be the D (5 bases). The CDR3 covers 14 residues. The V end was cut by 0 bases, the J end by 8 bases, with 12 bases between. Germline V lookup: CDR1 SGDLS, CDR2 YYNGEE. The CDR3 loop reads CASSVGEGVHIQYF. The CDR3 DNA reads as TGTGCCAGCAGCGTAGGGGAAGGGGTCCACATTCAGTACTTC.